These T cell receptor beta chains were read from a single sample in a study of monozygotic twins with inflammatory bowel disease. One entry per CDR3 protein, without DNA, is what TCRdb gives after re-calling the 5' RACE reads. Its table records roughly 200,000 distinct CDR3 sequences. The specimen was blood. These receptors came from a human donor with ulcerative colitis or Crohn's disease, or a healthy co-twin of an affected twin (not recorded which). CDR3s include the opening cysteine and the closing phenylalanine or tryptophan.

CDR3aa: CASSPLGSLATSEQFF
v_gene: TRBV18
j_gene: TRBJ2-1

CDR3aa: CASSSGTSGRYSYNEQFF
v_gene: TRBV12-3/TRBV12-4
j_gene: TRBJ2-1

CDR3aa: CASSASGGGQETQYF
v_gene: TRBV25-1
j_gene: TRBJ2-5

CDR3aa: CASSLLNNEQFF
v_gene: TRBV7-2
j_gene: TRBJ2-1

CDR3aa: CASSSDRARQYF
v_gene: TRBV7-9
j_gene: TRBJ2-7

CDR3aa: CASSLSSTYNEQFF
v_gene: TRBV12-3/TRBV12-4
j_gene: TRBJ2-1

CDR3aa: CASSQVGNTIYF
v_gene: TRBV3-1
j_gene: TRBJ1-3

CDR3aa: CASSSSGTLMDEQYF
v_gene: TRBV7-9
j_gene: TRBJ2-7

CDR3aa: CASSLGLYYPTGELFF
v_gene: TRBV7-2
j_gene: TRBJ2-2

CDR3aa: CASGILDVNEQFF
v_gene: TRBV23-1
j_gene: TRBJ2-1

CDR3aa: CASSPLGWSGMGSEQFF
v_gene: TRBV4-3
j_gene: TRBJ2-1

CDR3aa: CASSSAGGSYEQYF
v_gene: TRBV11-2
j_gene: TRBJ2-7

CDR3aa: CASSQARVVSWGQETQYF
v_gene: TRBV4-2
j_gene: TRBJ2-5

CDR3aa: CASSVSIGATGRADTQYF
v_gene: TRBV9
j_gene: TRBJ2-3

CDR3aa: CASSLARGTDTGELFF
v_gene: TRBV5-1
j_gene: TRBJ2-2

CDR3aa: CASSYSINQPQHF
v_gene: TRBV6-5
j_gene: TRBJ1-5

CDR3aa: CASSGLSGGAADTQYF
v_gene: TRBV5-1
j_gene: TRBJ2-3

CDR3aa: CASSLESGELFF
v_gene: TRBV7-9
j_gene: TRBJ2-2

CDR3aa: CASSQEGADTQYF
v_gene: TRBV4-1
j_gene: TRBJ2-3

CDR3aa: CASSQSGGYNEQFF
v_gene: TRBV3-1
j_gene: TRBJ2-1

CDR3aa: CASSLEGPSEQFF
v_gene: TRBV7-8
j_gene: TRBJ2-1

CDR3aa: CASSWDRATTEAFF
v_gene: TRBV7-9
j_gene: TRBJ1-1

CDR3aa: CASSFRAVAGTLVNEQFF
v_gene: TRBV27
j_gene: TRBJ2-1

CDR3aa: CASTPRGSGPYEQYF
v_gene: TRBV12-3/TRBV12-4
j_gene: TRBJ2-7

CDR3aa: CASRTDANYGYTF
v_gene: TRBV19
j_gene: TRBJ1-2

CDR3aa: CASSLITSDTDTQYF
v_gene: TRBV12-3/TRBV12-4
j_gene: TRBJ2-3

CDR3aa: CASSFSDREVMNTEAFF
v_gene: TRBV5-4
j_gene: TRBJ1-1

CDR3aa: CASTLGGSTDTQYF
v_gene: TRBV12-3/TRBV12-4
j_gene: TRBJ2-3

CDR3aa: CASSPDRLVGSTDTQYF
v_gene: TRBV5-4
j_gene: TRBJ2-3

CDR3aa: CASSLGGQATFGYTF
v_gene: TRBV7-9
j_gene: TRBJ1-2

CDR3aa: CASSLAGLETQYF
v_gene: TRBV7-9
j_gene: TRBJ2-5

CDR3aa: CASSQDREGSYEQYF
v_gene: TRBV4-2
j_gene: TRBJ2-7

CDR3aa: CDSSLARDSYSPLHF
v_gene: TRBV7-2
j_gene: TRBJ1-6

CDR3aa: CASSPDDRGSWNRVFGELFF
v_gene: TRBV5-1
j_gene: TRBJ2-2

CDR3aa: CAIRDSVKTEAFF
v_gene: TRBV10-3
j_gene: TRBJ1-1

CDR3aa: CSVAGDSGNTIYF
v_gene: TRBV29-1
j_gene: TRBJ1-3

CDR3aa: CASGVGQTYEQYF
v_gene: TRBV12-5
j_gene: TRBJ2-7

CDR3aa: CASSPNNRDSYEQYF
v_gene: TRBV5-1
j_gene: TRBJ2-7

CDR3aa: CASGYAGLRGAGTDTQYF
v_gene: TRBV6-5
j_gene: TRBJ2-3

CDR3aa: CASSQEASGNAIYF
v_gene: TRBV4-2
j_gene: TRBJ1-3

CDR3aa: CASSHGAGWTETQYF
v_gene: TRBV4-2
j_gene: TRBJ2-5

CDR3aa: CSAPSSGSPNEQFF
v_gene: TRBV20-1
j_gene: TRBJ2-1

CDR3aa: CASSYSTGSSPLHF
v_gene: TRBV6-6
j_gene: TRBJ1-6

CDR3aa: CASSARGRTNEKLFF
v_gene: TRBV12-3/TRBV12-4
j_gene: TRBJ1-4

CDR3aa: CASSWGTSGTYEQYF
v_gene: TRBV6-2/TRBV6-3
j_gene: TRBJ2-7

CDR3aa: CASGRGEEQPQHF
v_gene: TRBV7-8
j_gene: TRBJ1-5

CDR3aa: CSLSWPWRTEAFF
v_gene: TRBV29-1
j_gene: TRBJ1-1

CDR3aa: CASSGGARHGYTF
v_gene: TRBV4-3
j_gene: TRBJ1-2

CDR3aa: CSVEDQGNTEAFF
v_gene: TRBV29-1
j_gene: TRBJ1-1

CDR3aa: CASSPSRSYEQYF
v_gene: TRBV18
j_gene: TRBJ2-7

CDR3aa: CASSPRTSGRAGEQFF
v_gene: TRBV12-3/TRBV12-4
j_gene: TRBJ2-1

CDR3aa: CASSLPPVIQQFF
v_gene: TRBV7-8
j_gene: TRBJ2-1

CDR3aa: CASSVQLNTEAFF
v_gene: TRBV25-1
j_gene: TRBJ1-1

CDR3aa: CASSIPWAFYEQYF
v_gene: TRBV28
j_gene: TRBJ2-7

CDR3aa: CSVSSETSGLIGEQYF
v_gene: TRBV20-1
j_gene: TRBJ2-7

CDR3aa: CASSRVGNEQFF
v_gene: TRBV5-5
j_gene: TRBJ2-1

CDR3aa: CAISGGTRSYNEQFF
v_gene: TRBV10-3
j_gene: TRBJ2-1

CDR3aa: CAISDPTPRTGIPTNTGELFF
v_gene: TRBV10-3
j_gene: TRBJ2-2

CDR3aa: CASSAPGTGGVHEQYF
v_gene: TRBV5-1
j_gene: TRBJ2-7